Included here is one T cell receptor beta chain sequence, with context. Antigen unknown. The read halts 3 residues ahead of the CDR3 end, with the missing end drawn from the germline J gene. Sequencing input was equivalent genomic DNA from CVID and controls. TCRdb's copy holds only in-frame clones and misses some; the assay was immunoSEQ multiplex PCR. The sample is made up of approximately 28,000 clones, none counted only once. This sample is part of a study of T cell clonality in common variable immunodeficiency. CVID subjects had received replacement immunoglobulin for at least one year. Heparinized whole blood, roughly 5 to 8.5 ml, came from each donor. There are 15 residues in the CDR3. CDR1 is SNHLY and CDR2 is FYNNEI in the germline V gene. The V end was cut by 5 bases, the J end by 4 bases, with 12 bases between. Study conclusions and caveats: TCRbeta clonality was increased in CVID versus healthy controls. Fewer deletions and N-nucleotide insertions were reportedly seen in common variable immunodeficiency TCR beta sequences.

The genes are TRBV2 and TRBJ2-6, with D perhaps matching TRBD2 (6 bases). The sample comprised peripheral blood mononuclear cells. The sequence was obtained from a human donor with common variable immunodeficiency. The CDR3 reads CASSYGGFGANVLTF. The CDR3 bases that were read are TGTGCCAGCAGTTATGGGGGGTTCGGGGCCAACGTC.